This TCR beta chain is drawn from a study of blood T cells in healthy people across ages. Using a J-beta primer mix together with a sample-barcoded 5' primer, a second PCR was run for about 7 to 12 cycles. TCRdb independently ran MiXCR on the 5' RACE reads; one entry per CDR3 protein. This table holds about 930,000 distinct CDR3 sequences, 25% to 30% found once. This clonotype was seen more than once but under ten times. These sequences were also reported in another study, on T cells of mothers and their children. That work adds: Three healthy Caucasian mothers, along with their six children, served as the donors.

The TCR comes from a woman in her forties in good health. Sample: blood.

The CDR3 DNA reads TGTGCCAGCAGGCTCGGGACAGCTTCTGGAAACACCATATATTTT. This codes for CASRLGTASGNTIYF. V is TRBV2 and J is TRBJ1-3, with 7 bases fitting TRBD1. This CDR3 contains 15 residues. V trimming: 6 bases; J trimming: 1 base; junction bases outside the gene matches: 6. CDR1 and CDR2 from the germline V gene are SNHLY and FYNNEI.